Listed below are T cell receptor beta chains from one sample, sequenced in a study of T cell responses to AZD1222 COVID-19 vaccine. Clones were sequenced by immunoSEQ multiplex PCR, and TCRdb holds only the in-frame ones, with some missing. The sample includes 100,000 to 150,000 clones, 91% of them seen just once. The material sequenced was peripheral blood, taken 28 days after the second AZD1222 dose. The receptors were sampled from an adult who received the AZD1222 COVID-19 vaccine. Each CDR3 is given with its conserved first and last residue. Fields, in order: clone size, J gene, D gene, V gene, CDR3 DNA, CDR3 protein. The D gene is left open where the match is weak. The size of a clone is reported for some rows only, either as once, few or many, or as a class for expanded clones.

clone size: NA
J gene: TRBJ1-3
D gene: TRBD1
V gene: TRBV18
CDR3 DNA: TGTGCCAGCTCACGGGTCAGCGGCAGGGGGCTCGGAAACACCATATATTTT
CDR3 protein: CASSRVSGRGLGNTIYF

clone size: NA
J gene: TRBJ1-1
D gene: NA
V gene: TRBV19
CDR3 DNA: TGTGCCAGTAGTATCATCCAGGGGTTGAACACTGAAGCTTTCTTT
CDR3 protein: CASSIIQGLNTEAFF

clone size: NA
J gene: TRBJ1-2
D gene: TRBD1
V gene: TRBV7-2
CDR3 DNA: TGTGCCAGCAGCGCGAGCCGACAGGGTGTCTATGGCTACACCTTC
CDR3 protein: CASSASRQGVYGYTF

clone size: once
J gene: TRBJ2-5
D gene: TRBD2
V gene: TRBV2
CDR3 DNA: TGTGCCAGCAGTGAGCTAGCGGGGGGAATAGAGACCCAGTACTTC
CDR3 protein: CASSELAGGIETQYF

clone size: NA
J gene: TRBJ1-1
D gene: NA
V gene: TRBV3-1/TRBV3-2
CDR3 DNA: TGTGCCAGCAGCCAGGAATTTCGTACTGAAGCTTTCTTT
CDR3 protein: CASSQEFRTEAFF

clone size: NA
J gene: TRBJ2-3
D gene: TRBD1
V gene: TRBV7-2
CDR3 DNA: TGTGCCAGCAGCTCACAGGGGGGATCAGATACGCAGTATTTT
CDR3 protein: CASSSQGGSDTQYF

clone size: NA
J gene: TRBJ2-1
D gene: TRBD2
V gene: TRBV5-1
CDR3 DNA: TGCGCCAGCAGCTCCGGGCGACTAGCGGGGGGTGAGCAGTTCTTC
CDR3 protein: CASSSGRLAGGEQFF

clone size: NA
J gene: TRBJ2-3
D gene: NA
V gene: TRBV5-1
CDR3 DNA: TGCGCCAGCAGCTTGGCCGGGGTTGGCACAGATACGCAGTATTTT
CDR3 protein: CASSLAGVGTDTQYF

clone size: NA
J gene: TRBJ2-3
D gene: NA
V gene: TRBV10-3
CDR3 DNA: TGTGCCATCAGTGAGTCACTTACAGGGACAGATACGCAGTATTTT
CDR3 protein: CAISESLTGTDTQYF

clone size: NA
J gene: TRBJ2-5
D gene: TRBD2
V gene: TRBV7-9
CDR3 DNA: TGTGCCAGCAGCTCAGTCCCGGCTAGCGGGGAGACCCAGTACTTC
CDR3 protein: CASSSVPASGETQYF

clone size: NA
J gene: TRBJ1-4
D gene: TRBD1
V gene: TRBV18
CDR3 DNA: TGTGCCAGCTCACCTGACAGGGAGGAACTGTTTTTT
CDR3 protein: CASSPDREELFF

clone size: NA
J gene: TRBJ1-5
D gene: NA
V gene: TRBV10-3
CDR3 DNA: TGTGCCATCAGCAATCTAGGGGGCAATCAGCCCCAGCATTTT
CDR3 protein: CAISNLGGNQPQHF

clone size: NA
J gene: TRBJ1-1
D gene: TRBD1
V gene: TRBV10-3
CDR3 DNA: TGTGCCATCAGTGGAGAACAGGGGAGCGCCGCGCTCGCGGCTTTCTTT
CDR3 protein: CAISGEQGSAALAAFF

clone size: NA
J gene: TRBJ1-5
D gene: NA
V gene: TRBV19
CDR3 DNA: TGTGCCAGTTCCGGGGGGTTCTATCAGCCCCAGCATTTT
CDR3 protein: CASSGGFYQPQHF

clone size: NA
J gene: TRBJ1-2
D gene: TRBD1
V gene: TRBV30
CDR3 DNA: TGTGCCTGGGCCAGGGGGGCCGATGCCTATGGCTACACCTTC
CDR3 protein: CAWARGADAYGYTF

clone size: once
J gene: TRBJ1-1
D gene: NA
V gene: TRBV5-1
CDR3 DNA: TGCGCCAGCACCCGGGGAGGGGACACTGAAGCTTTCTTT
CDR3 protein: CASTRGGDTEAFF

clone size: once
J gene: TRBJ1-1
D gene: NA
V gene: TRBV5-6
CDR3 DNA: TGTGCCAGCAGCCCCCTCTCCGTTGGGGCAGGAGCTTTCTTT
CDR3 protein: CASSPLSVGAGAFF

clone size: NA
J gene: TRBJ1-1
D gene: NA
V gene: TRBV6-5
CDR3 DNA: TGTGCCAGCAGACCGAGCGGGCGATGGACTGAAGCTTTCTTT
CDR3 protein: CASRPSGRWTEAFF

clone size: NA
J gene: TRBJ2-7
D gene: NA
V gene: TRBV18
CDR3 DNA: TGTGCCAGCTCACCGACACAGGAGGCGGTCTACGAGCAGTACTTC
CDR3 protein: CASSPTQEAVYEQYF

clone size: NA
J gene: TRBJ1-2
D gene: TRBD1
V gene: TRBV5-6
CDR3 DNA: TGTGCCAGCAGCCCGGACAGGAACTATGGCTACACCTTC
CDR3 protein: CASSPDRNYGYTF

clone size: few
J gene: TRBJ1-1
D gene: NA
V gene: TRBV11-2
CDR3 DNA: TGTGCCAGCACCCCGATGGGGGGTGAAGCTTTCTTT
CDR3 protein: CASTPMGGEAFF

clone size: NA
J gene: TRBJ1-2
D gene: TRBD1
V gene: TRBV9
CDR3 DNA: TGTGCCAGCAGCCCAGGGGGCGGGACAGTTTATGGCTACACCTTC
CDR3 protein: CASSPGGGTVYGYTF

clone size: NA
J gene: TRBJ1-1
D gene: NA
V gene: TRBV12-3/TRBV12-4
CDR3 DNA: TGTGCCAGCAGTTTTTCGGACACTGAAGCTTTCTTT
CDR3 protein: CASSFSDTEAFF

clone size: NA
J gene: TRBJ1-1
D gene: NA
V gene: TRBV3-1/TRBV3-2
CDR3 DNA: TGTGCCAGCAGCCCCTCTTCAAACACTGAAGCTTTCTTT
CDR3 protein: CASSPSSNTEAFF

clone size: NA
J gene: TRBJ1-1
D gene: TRBD1
V gene: TRBV7-9
CDR3 DNA: TGTGCCAGCAGGCGGACAGGGGTTGAAGCTTTCTTT
CDR3 protein: CASRRTGVEAFF

clone size: NA
J gene: TRBJ1-4
D gene: NA
V gene: TRBV10-3
CDR3 DNA: TGTGCCAGTCTCGACAGTAATAATGAAAAACTGTTTTTT
CDR3 protein: CASLDSNNEKLFF

clone size: few
J gene: TRBJ2-5
D gene: NA
V gene: TRBV6-5
CDR3 DNA: TGTGCCAGCAGTTACTCCAACCCAATAGAGACCCAGTACTTC
CDR3 protein: CASSYSNPIETQYF

clone size: NA
J gene: TRBJ1-1
D gene: NA
V gene: TRBV18
CDR3 DNA: TGTGCCAGCTCACCAACGCTACAGAACATGAACACTGAAGCTTTCTTT
CDR3 protein: CASSPTLQNMNTEAFF

clone size: NA
J gene: TRBJ1-5
D gene: NA
V gene: TRBV15
CDR3 DNA: TGTGCCACCAGCAGAGATTCAAGCAAGGGGCCCCAGCATTTT
CDR3 protein: CATSRDSSKGPQHF

clone size: once
J gene: TRBJ2-1
D gene: TRBD2
V gene: TRBV4-3
CDR3 DNA: TGCGCCAGCAGCCAGCACTCTCCGGGACTAGCTAGCGACAATGAGCAGTTCTTC
CDR3 protein: CASSQHSPGLASDNEQFF

clone size: NA
J gene: TRBJ1-1
D gene: NA
V gene: TRBV11-3
CDR3 DNA: TGTGCCAGCAGCCCGGGGGGGACTGAAGCTTTCTTT
CDR3 protein: CASSPGGTEAFF

clone size: NA
J gene: TRBJ1-1
D gene: NA
V gene: TRBV7-9
CDR3 DNA: TGTGCCAGCAGCTTAAACGGCTACATGGGCACTGAAGCTTTCTTT
CDR3 protein: CASSLNGYMGTEAFF

clone size: NA
J gene: TRBJ2-7
D gene: TRBD2
V gene: TRBV5-1
CDR3 DNA: TGCGCCAGCAGCTTGCTGACTAGCGGGGGCCTTAACGAGCAGTACTTC
CDR3 protein: CASSLLTSGGLNEQYF

clone size: few
J gene: TRBJ2-2
D gene: TRBD2
V gene: TRBV6-2/TRBV6-3
CDR3 DNA: TGTGCCAGCAGTAGCGGGAGGGCCACCGGGGAGCTGTTTTTT
CDR3 protein: CASSSGRATGELFF

clone size: NA
J gene: TRBJ1-1
D gene: NA
V gene: TRBV7-8
CDR3 DNA: TGTGCCAGCAGCCCCTGGACGGGGCAGGACACTGAAGCTTTCTTT
CDR3 protein: CASSPWTGQDTEAFF

clone size: NA
J gene: TRBJ2-1
D gene: TRBD2
V gene: TRBV7-2
CDR3 DNA: TGTGCCAGCAGCTTAGCGCTTGGGGGACTAGCGGGTCTCTTGGAGCAGTTCTTC
CDR3 protein: CASSLALGGLAGLLEQFF

clone size: NA
J gene: TRBJ1-5
D gene: NA
V gene: TRBV20-1
CDR3 DNA: TGCAGTGCTAGTTTGGAAAGGGCGAATCAGCCCCAGCATTTT
CDR3 protein: CSASLERANQPQHF

clone size: once
J gene: TRBJ1-4
D gene: TRBD1
V gene: TRBV4-3
CDR3 DNA: TGCGCCAGCAGCCAACACTCCACAGGGGGGACAGGGGTGGAAAAACTGTTTTTT
CDR3 protein: CASSQHSTGGTGVEKLFF

clone size: NA
J gene: TRBJ1-2
D gene: NA
V gene: TRBV24-1
CDR3 DNA: TGTGCCACCAGTGCCGAAAACTATGGCTACACCTTC
CDR3 protein: CATSAENYGYTF

clone size: NA
J gene: TRBJ2-1
D gene: TRBD2
V gene: TRBV27
CDR3 DNA: TGTGCCAGCACCTTCAAAACGGGACTACCACGCAATGAGCAGTTCTTC
CDR3 protein: CASTFKTGLPRNEQFF

clone size: NA
J gene: TRBJ1-2
D gene: NA
V gene: TRBV6-5
CDR3 DNA: TGTGCCAGCAGTTACTCAGCCGCTAACTATGGCTACACCTTC
CDR3 protein: CASSYSAANYGYTF

clone size: NA
J gene: TRBJ1-5
D gene: NA
V gene: TRBV6-5
CDR3 DNA: TGTGCCAGCAGGACAGGTAGCAATCAGCCCCAGCATTTT
CDR3 protein: CASRTGSNQPQHF